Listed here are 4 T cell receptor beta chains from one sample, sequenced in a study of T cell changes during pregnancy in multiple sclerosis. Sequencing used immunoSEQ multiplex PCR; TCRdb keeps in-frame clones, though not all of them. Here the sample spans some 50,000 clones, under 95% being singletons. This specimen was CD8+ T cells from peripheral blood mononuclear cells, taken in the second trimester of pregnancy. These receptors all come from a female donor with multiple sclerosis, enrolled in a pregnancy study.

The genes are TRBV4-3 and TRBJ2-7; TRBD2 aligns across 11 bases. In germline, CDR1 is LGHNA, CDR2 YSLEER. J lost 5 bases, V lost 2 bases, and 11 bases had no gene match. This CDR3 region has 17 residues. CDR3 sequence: CASSQQSSTSGVDEQYF. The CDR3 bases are TGCGCCAGCAGCCAACAATCCTCGACTAGCGGGGTGGACGAGCAGTACTTC.

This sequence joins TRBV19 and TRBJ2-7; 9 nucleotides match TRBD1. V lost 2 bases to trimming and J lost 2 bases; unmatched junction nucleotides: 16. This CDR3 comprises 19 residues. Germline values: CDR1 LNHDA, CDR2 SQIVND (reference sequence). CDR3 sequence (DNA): TGTGCCAGTAGTATACAAACAGGGGGCGGTTTAAGACGACCCTACGAGCAGTACTTC. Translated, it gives CASSIQTGGGLRRPYEQYF.

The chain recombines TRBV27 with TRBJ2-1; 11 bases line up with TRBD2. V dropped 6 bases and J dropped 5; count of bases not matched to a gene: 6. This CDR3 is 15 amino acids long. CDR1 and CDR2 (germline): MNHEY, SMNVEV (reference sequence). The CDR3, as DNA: TGTGCCAGCAGGACCGGGACTAGCGGTCACAATGAGCAGTTCTTC. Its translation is CASRTGTSGHNEQFF.

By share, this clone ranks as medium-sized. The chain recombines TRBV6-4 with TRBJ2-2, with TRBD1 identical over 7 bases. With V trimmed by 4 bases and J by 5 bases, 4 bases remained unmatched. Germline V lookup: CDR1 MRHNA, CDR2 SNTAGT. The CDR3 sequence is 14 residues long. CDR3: CASSGTGETGELFF. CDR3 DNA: TGTGCCAGCAGTGGGACAGGAGAAACCGGGGAGCTGTTTTTT.